This T cell receptor beta chain was recovered during a study of cytomegalovirus exposure and HLA in healthy donors. The PCR employed 60 Vbeta primers together with 13 Jbeta primers. The method was immunoSEQ multiplex PCR; TCRdb's version includes in-frame clones alone and lacks a portion of them. The sample lists 85,000 to 100,000 clones, around 64% occurring once. A word on this clone: Its antigen remains unknown.

Findings of the study overall: The classifier reportedly diagnosed cytomegalovirus status with high sensitivity and specificity. There were reportedly fewer N-insertions in an Asian-associated ancestry cluster than the roughly 670-donor mean, in a later analysis.

Germline lookup yields CDR1 KGHSH and CDR2 LQKENI. This CDR3 spans 14 amino acids. This sequence joins TRBV18 and TRBJ2-5; tentative D call: TRBD1 (6 bases). The DNA end favors TRBJ2-7, so the J call may be wrong. This clonotype was sampled from a man aged 55 to 70 in good health and CMV-seronegative. Specimen: PBMCs. CDR3 DNA: TGTGCCAGCTCACCTAATCTGACAGGTGACGAGCAGTACTTC. Its translation is CASSPNLTGDEQYF.